The TCR beta chain described here comes from a study of blood T cell repertoires in COVID-19. About the study: Acute-phase and convalescent COVID-19 samples originated in the United States, Italy and Spain.

The CDR3 has 13 amino acids. V was shortened by 7 bases and J by 9 bases, with 18 bases between the two germline ends. Germline lookup yields CDR1 SNHLY and CDR2 FYNNEI. Per the study methods: Reference gene primer amplification gave estimated nucleated cell counts. Libraries were prepared by immunoSEQ multiplex PCR; TCRdb keeps only in-frame clonotypes and omits some of them. Clonal size and the V and J genes are those of that table, whereas D and trimming came from the DNA. The sample yields about 64,000 clones, 88% seen once. This sequence originates from a man in his sixties or seventies with acute or convalescent COVID-19. The chain uses TRBV2 and TRBJ1-1; D may be TRBD1 (5 bases). Sample: peripheral blood. CDR3 in DNA: TGTGCCAGCATTGGTATTAGACAGAAAAAAGCTTTCTTT. This gives the protein CASIGIRQKKAFF.